This T cell receptor (beta chain) was sequenced for a study of Ad26.COV2.S vaccination and SARS-CoV-2 variants. Study summary: Within the COV1001 Ad26.COV2.S trial arm, the donor was enrolled. Intramuscularly, Ad26.COV2.S was given either once or twice, 56 days apart.

CDR3 length: 15 residues. In germline, CDR1 is KGHSH, CDR2 LQKENI. The V gene lost 2 bases and the J gene lost 5 bases, with 15 bases spanning the gap. Stated treatment: some 19 received Ad26.COV2.S at low or high dose, single or two shots; a few received placebo; per-sample allocation not given. The investigators took samples on day 63 after the first vaccine or placebo injection. This clone was seen just once. Assay: immunoSEQ multiplex PCR; the TCRdb copy retains only in-frame clones and omits some. The data hold approximately 410,000 clones, with approximately 92% observed a single time. This sequence joins TRBV18 and TRBJ1-1; unclear D gene. The sequence came from a person aged 18-60 years who received the Ad26.COV2.S COVID-19 vaccine or a placebo. The sequencing here drew on peripheral blood, taken in a trial of Ad26.COV2.S vaccine versus placebo. The CDR3 sequence is CASSPSRFSGTEAFF. CDR3 in DNA: TGTGCCAGCTCACCAAGTAGGTTTTCGGGGACTGAAGCTTTCTTT.